This T cell receptor (beta chain) was sequenced during a study of cytomegalovirus exposure and HLA in healthy donors. Study context: Genetic ancestry analysis placed around 76% of the 300 to 500 donors that were genotyped in the Caucasian-associated cluster.

Primers: 60 Vbeta forward and 13 Jbeta reverse. TCRdb's copy holds only in-frame clones and misses some; the assay was immunoSEQ multiplex PCR. The sample contains about 300,000 clones, 70% to 90% of which appear only once. The study's findings and limits: No immune exposure information besides CMV serostatus was available. In an earlier analysis, most TCR beta V segments were productive about 87% or about 30% of the time.

A remark on this clone: The antigen is not known.

Trimming pared 6 bases from V and 0 bases from J, leaving 12 bases between. The germline gives CDR1 SNHLY, CDR2 FYNNEI. CDR3 size: 15 residues. Despite likely unrecorded immune exposures, the donors were nominally healthy at the time of sampling. J is TRBJ2-1 and V is TRBV2; D is possibly TRBD2 (5 bases). The TCR was taken from a man aged 35 to 55 in good health and CMV-seropositive. Sequenced: PBMCs. The CDR3 coding sequence is TGTGCCAGCAGGATGGTTACTAGCTCCTACAATGAGCAGTTCTTC. Protein product: CASRMVTSSYNEQFF.